This paragraph reports one T cell receptor beta chain. The antigen is undetermined. This entry belongs to a study of shared clonotypes between healthy human individuals. V lost 5 bases and J lost 5, with 15 bases in between. The CDR3 has 15 amino acids. Produced via immunoSEQ multiplex PCR; TCRdb's table is partial and in-frame only. The sample lists a few million clones, around 90% occurring once. The study's findings and limits: Some clonotypes were shared by all four sorted-subset donors, while others were not shared. The non-shared ones had lower generation probabilities than the shared ones.

The specimen sequenced was naive CD4+ T cells sorted from blood. Subset reported: CD45RA+ positively selected. The genes are TRBV23-1 and TRBJ2-2, with D perhaps TRBD1 (5 bases). TRBV23-1 is designated an ORF whose function remains uncertain. The source is a man aged 18 to 29 in good health. DNA of the CDR3: TGCGCCAGCAGTGTGGCAGGGCCCCCAACCGGGGAGCTGTTTTTT. This codes for CASSVAGPPTGELFF.